The sequence of this T cell receptor beta chain was determined in a study of identical twins. One entry per CDR3 protein, called by TCRdb with MiXCR from the 5' RACE reads. The profile shows about 520,000 distinct CDR3 sequences, 20% to 25% of them singletons. The study's findings and limits: Fewer insertions characterized abundant cord blood beta clonotypes, whereas memory repertoires showed none.

This clonotype was seen a few times. Its antigen is not known. Germline CDR1 DFQATT, CDR2 SNEGSKA (reference sequence). This CDR3 comprises 14 residues. With V trimmed by 3 bases and J by 4 bases, 6 bases remained unmatched. In addition, the sample was reused for a study of T cells expressing NK-cell markers. This second report adds: An anti-gamma-delta TCR antibody confined sorting to alpha-beta TCR T cells across several of the experiments. These clonotypes also led the CD3+CD56-NKG2C+ fraction in several donors.

This clonotype was obtained from a woman younger than 30 in good health. The chain carries TRBV20-1 and TRBJ2-1, with 7 bases that match TRBD1. Material: CD4+ T cells sorted from blood. The CDR3 nucleotides are TGCAGTGCTAGCCAACCAGGGGGATACAATGAGCAGTTCTTC. It yields the protein CSASQPGGYNEQFF.